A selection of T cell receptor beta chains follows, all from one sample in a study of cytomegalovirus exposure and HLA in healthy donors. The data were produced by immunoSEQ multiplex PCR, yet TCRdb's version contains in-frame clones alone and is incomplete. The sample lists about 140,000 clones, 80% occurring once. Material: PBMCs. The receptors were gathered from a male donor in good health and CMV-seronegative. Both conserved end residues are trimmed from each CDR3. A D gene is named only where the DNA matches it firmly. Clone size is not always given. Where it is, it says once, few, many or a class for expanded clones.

CDR3aa: ASSLGTGEMDGYT
abundance: -
len: 13
d_gene: TRBD1
v_gene: TRBV7-2

CDR3aa: ASSLISGNQPQH
abundance: -
len: 12
d_gene: -
v_gene: TRBV27

CDR3aa: ASTVQGFGSPLH
abundance: -
len: 12
d_gene: -
v_gene: TRBV27

CDR3aa: SATDGGWADYGYT
abundance: -
len: 13
d_gene: -
v_gene: TRBV29-1

CDR3aa: ASSLADWTYEQY
abundance: -
len: 12
d_gene: -
v_gene: TRBV5-1

CDR3aa: ASSSGSQGNEKLF
abundance: -
len: 13
d_gene: -
v_gene: TRBV28

CDR3aa: AITGDQETQY
abundance: once
len: 10
d_gene: -
v_gene: TRBV10-3

CDR3aa: ASSQEWVGRTEGGYT
abundance: -
len: 15
d_gene: -
v_gene: TRBV4-3

CDR3aa: ASSHSSGSTDTQY
abundance: -
len: 13
d_gene: TRBD2
v_gene: TRBV4-3

CDR3aa: SSSLGEPGSGNTIY
abundance: once
len: 14
d_gene: -
v_gene: TRBV7-9

CDR3aa: ASSPRRGIFNEQY
abundance: once
len: 13
d_gene: TRBD1
v_gene: TRBV7-3

CDR3aa: ASSVAGQGMGNTIY
abundance: -
len: 14
d_gene: TRBD1
v_gene: TRBV9

CDR3aa: ASSRYGYT
abundance: -
len: 8
d_gene: -
v_gene: TRBV6-1

CDR3aa: ASTSGGPTDTQY
abundance: -
len: 12
d_gene: -
v_gene: TRBV9

CDR3aa: ASSVGGTYQPQH
abundance: -
len: 12
d_gene: TRBD1
v_gene: TRBV7-6

CDR3aa: ASSLRQNEKLF
abundance: few
len: 11
d_gene: -
v_gene: TRBV27

CDR3aa: ASNYGDRLNQPQH
abundance: -
len: 13
d_gene: TRBD1
v_gene: TRBV6-6

CDR3aa: ASSVVGGGYGYT
abundance: -
len: 12
d_gene: -
v_gene: TRBV9

CDR3aa: ASTFSGDQETQY
abundance: -
len: 12
d_gene: TRBD2
v_gene: TRBV7-9

CDR3aa: ASSLGSWAETQY
abundance: -
len: 12
d_gene: -
v_gene: TRBV7-2

CDR3aa: ASSPGLAGNNEQY
abundance: -
len: 13
d_gene: TRBD2
v_gene: TRBV28

CDR3aa: ASSSRGREAF
abundance: -
len: 10
d_gene: -
v_gene: TRBV6-5

CDR3aa: ASSFTGARNTEAF
abundance: -
len: 13
d_gene: TRBD1
v_gene: TRBV5-1

CDR3aa: ASREGGFGELF
abundance: -
len: 11
d_gene: TRBD1
v_gene: TRBV19

CDR3aa: ASSRTRLTINTGELF
abundance: -
len: 15
d_gene: -
v_gene: TRBV5-8

CDR3aa: AWSPTGGRSGNTIY
abundance: -
len: 14
d_gene: TRBD1
v_gene: TRBV30

CDR3aa: ASSMSLSYEQY
abundance: -
len: 11
d_gene: -
v_gene: TRBV5-6